Shown below are 5 T cell receptor beta chains from a single sample sequenced in a study of vaccination effects on CD4 cells after COVID-19. Using viral peptide pools, the ViraFEST assay grew out antigen-specific CD4+ T cells prior to sequencing. The authors isolated CD4+ T cells after about eleven days of culture. Vaccine administered to participants consisted of two doses of either BNT162b2 or mRNA-1273. The antigens of these receptors remain unknown. Libraries were prepared by immunoSEQ multiplex PCR; TCRdb keeps only in-frame clonotypes and omits some of them. The sample carries about 32,000 clones, 72% recorded once. Sequencing used CD4+ T cells from PBMCs cultured with HCoV-229E spike peptides, obtained after COVID-19 vaccination. These receptors were obtained from a human donor who received a COVID-19 vaccine.

The chain uses TRBV27 and TRBJ2-5; TRBD2 matches 10 bases. CDR1 is MNHEY and CDR2 is SMNVEV in the germline V gene (reference sequence). The CDR3 extends over 16 amino acids. Trimming at V came to 0 bases and at J to 0 bases, leaving 1 base not matched to a gene. The CDR3 region is CASSLSSGGYQETQYF. CDR3 coding DNA: TGTGCCAGCAGTTTATCTAGCGGGGGGTACCAAGAGACCCAGTACTTC.

The J gene is TRBJ1-2, the V gene TRBV27, with D tentatively TRBD1 (5 bases). The V end was cut by 5 bases, the J end by 8 bases, with 24 bases between. This CDR3 has 16 amino acids. The germline V gene encodes CDR1 MNHEY and CDR2 SMNVEV (reference sequence). Here the CDR3 reads CASSPHGDRRGVGYTF. The CDR3 DNA reads as TGTGCCAGCAGTCCACATGGGGACCGGAGGGGTGTAGGCTACACCTTC.

The chain combines TRBV4-1 with TRBJ2-1, with 7 bases matching TRBD1. The CDR3 spans 14 residues. Unmatched junction bases numbered 10, after V lost 4 bases and J lost 10 bases. Germline V gene data show CDR1 as MGHRA and CDR2 as YSYEKL. The CDR3: CASSLGQAAAEQFF. The CDR3 nucleotides are TGCGCCAGCAGCCTCGGACAGGCGGCAGCGGAGCAGTTCTTC.

The rearrangement links TRBV7-8 to TRBJ1-1; no clear D. V was pared by 2 bases and J by 2 bases, with 9 bases between. The germline CDR1 and CDR2 sequences are SGHVS and FQNEAQ. CDR3 length equals 14 residues. The CDR3 loop reads CASSLSQENTEAFF. Here the CDR3 DNA reads TGTGCCAGCAGCTTATCGCAGGAAAACACTGAAGCTTTCTTT.

This clone has just a few counts. The V and J genes are TRBV7-8 and TRBJ1-1, with D unclear. This CDR3 is 17 amino acids long. V was trimmed by 0 bases and J by 4 bases, leaving 18 bases between them. Looked up from germline, CDR1 is SGHVS and CDR2 is FQNEAQ. CDR3 in DNA: TGTGCCAGCAGCTTAGCCGGGATCGGGGTGGCCGCCACTGAAGCTTTCTTT. It specifies CASSLAGIGVAATEAFF.